The entry below describes one T cell receptor (beta chain). The CDR3 spans 14 residues. With 5 bases removed from V and 3 bases from J, the gap between germline ends came to 11 bases. Germline CDR1 and CDR2: SGHTA and FQGNSA. The data belong to a study of control samples from healthy donors and cancer patients. TCRdb's table, derived via immunoSEQ multiplex PCR, lists solely in-frame clones and lacks some. The sample carries tens of thousands of clones, around nine tenths recorded once. The receptor's source is a middle-aged man with head and neck cancer. The rearrangement joins TRBV7-2 to TRBJ1-5; D gene unclear. The sample comprised PBMCs. CDR3 bases: TGTGCCAGCAGCACCGCAGGACCCAATCAGCCCCAGCATTTT. This gives the protein CASSTAGPNQPQHF.